The rows below give T cell receptor beta chains drawn from one sample of a study of T-cell reconstitution after alpha-beta-depleted transplantation in children. TCRdb recomputed calls from the PCR reads with MiXCR, one row per CDR3 protein. The table records 750,000 to 950,000 distinct CDR3 sequences, roughly 16% of them present only once. Material: PBMCs, mostly from graft donor cells, obtained 360 days after TCRalphabeta/CD19-depleted stem cell transplant. Receptors were obtained from a male patient younger than 18 who had a stem cell transplant for acute lymphoblastic leukemia, so the T cells may come from the graft donor. The CDR3 runs from the conserved cysteine through the conserved F or W. The D gene is left open where the match is weak. The listing skips clone size in some rows; elsewhere it reads once, few, many or a size class.

V gene,D gene,J gene,clone size,CDR3 DNA,CDR3 protein
TRBV3-1,.,TRBJ2-7,.,TGTGCCAGCAGCCAGAGTGTAGTAGCTCTCTCCTACGAGCAGTACTTC,CASSQSVVALSYEQYF
TRBV30,.,TRBJ1-5,once,TGTGCCTGGAGTTTCGTTTTACCCGGGCCCCAGCCCCAGCATTTT,CAWSFVLPGPQPQHF
TRBV6-2/TRBV6-3,TRBD2,TRBJ2-2,.,TGTGCCAGCAGACGACTAGCGGGAGGGGCGAACACCGGGGAGCTGTTTTTT,CASRRLAGGANTGELFF
TRBV3-1,TRBD2,TRBJ2-3,.,TGTGCCAGCAGCCAAGTCTGGGAGCGGGAGTCAACCACAGATACGCAGTATTTT,CASSQVWERESTTDTQYF
TRBV4-2,.,TRBJ2-7,.,TGTGCCAGCAGCCAAGATTTTGGGCGACCGTACGAGCAGTACTTC,CASSQDFGRPYEQYF
TRBV27,.,TRBJ1-1,.,TGTGCCAGCAGTATTGACAGGTATAACACTGAAGCTTTCTTT,CASSIDRYNTEAFF
TRBV12-3/TRBV12-4,.,TRBJ2-1,few,TGTGCCAGCACCCTGGGGGGCGCGCCGCTAAACAATGAGCAGTTCTTC,CASTLGGAPLNNEQFF
TRBV4-1,TRBD2,TRBJ2-2,few,TGCGCCAGCAGCCAAGTGGGGACTAGGAGCCACAACACCGGGGAGCTGTTTTTT,CASSQVGTRSHNTGELFF
TRBV15,TRBD2,TRBJ2-1,.,TGTGCCACCAGCGTCGGGTCTAGCGGATTCAACAATGAGCAGTTCTTC,CATSVGSSGFNNEQFF
TRBV29-1,TRBD1,TRBJ2-3,few,TGCAGCGTTGGGCAGGGGGTAGGCACAGATACGCAGTATTTT,CSVGQGVGTDTQYF
TRBV4-1,.,TRBJ2-7,few,TGCGCCAGCAGCCCCATCACAACCCCGGGGGCAGGGTACGAGCAGTACTTC,CASSPITTPGAGYEQYF
TRBV5-1,TRBD1,TRBJ2-3,.,TGCGCCAGCAGCTCCCAGACAGGGTACACAGATACGCAGTATTTT,CASSSQTGYTDTQYF
TRBV20-1,.,TRBJ2-3,.,TGCAGTGCTAGAGTACTAAACACAGATACGCAGTATTTT,CSARVLNTDTQYF
TRBV29-1,.,TRBJ2-1,.,TGCAGCGTTGTTGGACTTTTGGGTGAGCAGTTCTTC,CSVVGLLGEQFF
TRBV27,TRBD2,TRBJ2-1,few,TGTGCCAGCAGATTAGCGGGAGGGCCGTGGGAGCAGTTCTTC,CASRLAGGPWEQFF
TRBV5-1,.,TRBJ1-1,many,TGCGCCAGCAGCTTGGTACAACCGAACACTGAAGCTTTCTTT,CASSLVQPNTEAFF
TRBV10-3,.,TRBJ2-3,few,TGTGCCATCAGTGACAGGGAAACAGATACGCAGTATTTT,CAISDRETDTQYF
TRBV14,.,TRBJ2-4,many,TGTGCCAGCAGCCAGGAGCCCATCGAAAATGGCAAAAACATTCAGTACTTC,CASSQEPIENGKNIQYF
TRBV2,.,TRBJ1-5,many,TGTGCCAGCACCCCCTCCCAGGTTAGCAATCAGCCCCAGCATTTT,CASTPSQVSNQPQHF
TRBV29-1,TRBD2,TRBJ2-3,once,TGCAGCGTTGAGGGAGGGCCTAGGACGGCTCTCTTTCTGGATACGCAGTATTTT,CSVEGGPRTALFLDTQYF
TRBV9,.,TRBJ2-3,.,TGTGCCAGCAGCGTAGTAGGAGGGGTGGCAGATACGCAGTATTTT,CASSVVGGVADTQYF
TRBV25-1,TRBD1,TRBJ1-2,few,TGTGCCAGCAGTCGCGGACAGGGGCTTTTGTATGGCTACACCTTC,CASSRGQGLLYGYTF
TRBV9,.,TRBJ2-1,.,TGTGCCAGCAGCTCCAACAGCAACTCCTACAATGAGCAGTTCTTC,CASSSNSNSYNEQFF
TRBV9,TRBD1,TRBJ1-2,few,TGTGCCAGCAGCGTAGGGGGACAGGGGGAAAATGGCTACACCTTC,CASSVGGQGENGYTF
TRBV12-3/TRBV12-4,.,TRBJ2-1,few,TGTGCCAGCAGTTTAGCGTGGCGGAGCTCCTACAATGAGCAGTTCTTC,CASSLAWRSSYNEQFF
TRBV20-1,TRBD2,TRBJ2-7,.,TGCAGTGCTAGAGGGCCTAGCGGGAGGAGTACCTACGAGCAGTACTTC,CSARGPSGRSTYEQYF
TRBV18,TRBD1,TRBJ2-3,.,TGTGCCAGCTCACCACGTGAAGGGACAGGGACCACACATACGCAGTATTTT,CASSPREGTGTTHTQYF
TRBV29-1,.,TRBJ2-7,.,TGCAGCGTTGAAGATCCCGGGAGAGGGACCTACGAGCAGTACTTC,CSVEDPGRGTYEQYF
TRBV12-3/TRBV12-4,.,TRBJ1-2,few,TGTGCCAGCACCTGGGGTGGGCCCAACTATGGCTACACCTTC,CASTWGGPNYGYTF
TRBV5-1,.,TRBJ2-1,.,TGCGCCAGCAGCTCGGCCTGGACTTTCTACAATGAGCAGTTCTTC,CASSSAWTFYNEQFF
TRBV5-6,.,TRBJ2-2,.,TGTGCCAGCAGCCCCTGGTGGGCCCCGAACACCGGGGAGCTGTTTTTT,CASSPWWAPNTGELFF
TRBV20-1,.,TRBJ2-2,.,TGCAGTGCTAGGGGGATGCACGGTATTAACACCGGGGAGCTGTTTTTT,CSARGMHGINTGELFF
TRBV7-2,.,TRBJ2-1,.,TGTGCCAGCAGCCCGCGGGACCAGCGGGAGCAGTTCTTC,CASSPRDQREQFF
TRBV10-3,TRBD2,TRBJ2-7,.,TGTGCCATCGCGGGGGGGGGGAACCCCTACGAGCAGTACTTC,CAIAGGGNPYEQYF
TRBV5-1,.,TRBJ1-4,.,TGCGCCAGCAGCCCCGGACTTTCAGGGGCTGAAAAACTGTTTTTT,CASSPGLSGAEKLFF
TRBV27,TRBD2,TRBJ2-1,few,TGTGCCAGCAGTTCTACGGGCGGGAGATACAATGAGCAGTTCTTC,CASSSTGGRYNEQFF